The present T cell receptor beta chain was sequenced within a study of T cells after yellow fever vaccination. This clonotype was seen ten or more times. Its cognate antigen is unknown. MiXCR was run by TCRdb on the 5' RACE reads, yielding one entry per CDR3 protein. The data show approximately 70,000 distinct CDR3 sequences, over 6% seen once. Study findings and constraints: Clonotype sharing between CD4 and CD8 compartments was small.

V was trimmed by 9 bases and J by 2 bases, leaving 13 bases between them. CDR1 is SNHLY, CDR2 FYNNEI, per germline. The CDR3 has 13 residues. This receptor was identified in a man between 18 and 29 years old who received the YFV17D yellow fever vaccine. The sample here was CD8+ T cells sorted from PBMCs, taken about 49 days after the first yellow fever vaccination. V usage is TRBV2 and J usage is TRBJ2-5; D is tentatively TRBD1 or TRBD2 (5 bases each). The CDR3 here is CASEGPTQETQYF. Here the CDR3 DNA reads TGTGCCAGTGAGGGACCGACACAAGAGACCCAGTACTTC.